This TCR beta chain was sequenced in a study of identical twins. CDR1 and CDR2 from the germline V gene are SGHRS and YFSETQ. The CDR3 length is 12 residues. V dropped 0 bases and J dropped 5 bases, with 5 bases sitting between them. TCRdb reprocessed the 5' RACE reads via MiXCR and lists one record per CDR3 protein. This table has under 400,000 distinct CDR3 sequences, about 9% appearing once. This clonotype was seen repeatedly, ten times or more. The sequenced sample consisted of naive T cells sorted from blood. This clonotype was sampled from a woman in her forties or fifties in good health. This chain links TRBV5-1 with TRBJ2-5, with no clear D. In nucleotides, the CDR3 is TGCGCCAGCAGCTTGGCTCCCGAGACCCAGTACTTC. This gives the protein CASSLAPETQYF.